Below, 32 T cell receptor beta chains from the same sample are listed, as sequenced in a study of shared clonotypes between healthy human individuals. The naive CD8 population came from CD45RO-negative cells selected for CCR7, without terminally differentiated effector memory CD45RA+ cells. Repertoires were generated with immunoSEQ multiplex PCR, while TCRdb's copy carries only in-frame clones and drops some. The sample includes about 2.2 million clones, 93% seen only once; the top ten take about 1.7%. Input material: naive CD8+ T cells from PBMCs. These receptors came from a young man in good health. Some clones in this sample may be carry-over from other donors' samples.

A word on this clone: Different DNA sequences within this sample yield the same CDR3. The chain is built from TRBV4-1 and TRBJ2-5; tentative D call: TRBD2 (5 bases). Germline V CDR1 and CDR2: MGHRA, YSYEKL. CDR3 length equals 13 residues. V dropped 1 base and J dropped 5 bases, with 8 bases sitting between them. CDR3 coding DNA: TGCGCCAGCAGCCAAGGACTACGGGAGACCCAGTACTTC. It yields the protein CASSQGLRETQYF.

The chain has TRBV27 and TRBJ1-1, with D possibly being TRBD1 (6 bases). V lost 0 bases and J lost 11, with 16 bases in between. The CDR3 contains 14 residues. Germline CDR1 MNHEY, CDR2 SMNVEV (reference sequence). The CDR3, as DNA: TGTGCCAGCAGTTTATCAGCCTCAGGGGTGCGGGCTTTCTTT. Protein sequence: CASSLSASGVRAFF.

This clone showed up just once. The chain carries TRBV7-3 and TRBJ2-1, with D possibly TRBD2 on 6 matching bases. The CDR3 totals 13 residues. Per the germline V gene, CDR1 is SGHTA and CDR2 is FQGTGA. The V gene lost 5 bases and the J gene lost 9 bases, with 14 bases spanning the gap. CDR3 in amino acids: CASSRGAEGEQFF. The CDR3 nucleotides are TGTGCCAGCAGCCGCGGGGCCGAGGGTGAGCAGTTCTTC.

A word on this clone: At the DNA level, this CDR3 is encoded by other sequences in the same sample as well. The gene calls are TRBV5-1 and TRBJ2-7; weak D call: TRBD2 (6 bases). CDR3 length: 14 amino acids. Trimming removed 2 bases from V and 3 bases from J, with 12 bases in between. Germline V gene lookup returns CDR1 SGHRS and CDR2 YFSETQ. CDR3 DNA sequence: TGCGCCAGCAGCTTTGGTAGCGGACGCTACGAGCAGTACTTC. Translation gives CASSFGSGRYEQYF.

The chain joins TRBV4-2 to TRBJ2-2, with 10 nucleotides matching TRBD1. The CDR3 sequence is 15 residues long. Germline V gives CDR1 LGHNA, CDR2 YNFKEQ. V gave up 1 base and J gave up 7 bases; unmatched junction bases: 3. CDR3 sequence (DNA): TGTGCCAGCAGCCAAGGGACAGGGGGGGACGGGGAGCTGTTTTTT. Protein product: CASSQGTGGDGELFF.

J is TRBJ2-5 and V is TRBV27, with 10 bases that match TRBD1. The length of the CDR3 is 14 residues. Germline trimming cut 3 bases from V and 5 bases from J; bases unmatched to any gene: 3. Germline loops: CDR1 MNHEY, CDR2 SMNVEV (reference sequence). The chain's CDR3 is CASSLGQGLETQYF. The DNA of the CDR3 is TGTGCCAGCAGTTTGGGACAGGGGTTGGAGACCCAGTACTTC.

The rearrangement joins TRBV7-3 to TRBJ2-1; possibly TRBD2 for D (6 bases). Germline V gene lookup returns CDR1 SGHTA and CDR2 FQGTGA. The CDR3 has 17 amino acids. V lost 5 bases, J lost 7 bases, and 24 bases lay in between. CDR3 residues: CASSQIWKREYGNEQFF. As DNA, the CDR3 is TGTGCCAGCAGCCAGATATGGAAACGGGAGTATGGGAATGAGCAGTTCTTC.

The V and J genes are TRBV12-5 and TRBJ2-1; 11 nucleotides line up with TRBD2. Per germline, CDR1 LGHNT and CDR2 FRNRAP. The CDR3 sequence is 17 residues long. The trim removed 0 bases at V and 4 bases at J, leaving 5 bases unmatched. CDR3: CASGLVLAGVPYNEQFF. CDR3 nucleotides: TGTGCTAGTGGTTTGGTACTAGCGGGAGTTCCTTACAATGAGCAGTTCTTC.

This chain joins TRBV5-1 and TRBJ1-3; 9 bases line up with TRBD1. Losses at the gene ends were 3 bases for V and 1 base for J; bases not matched to a gene: 11. Germline V gives CDR1 SGHRS, CDR2 YFSETQ. The CDR3 runs to 18 residues. The CDR3 protein is CASSSFYGQGISGNTIYF. The CDR3 DNA reads as TGCGCCAGCAGCTCCTTTTACGGACAGGGGATATCTGGAAACACCATATATTTT.

On this clone itself: At the DNA level, this CDR3 is encoded by other sequences in the same sample as well. The chain employs TRBV5-6 and TRBJ1-5; possibly TRBD1 for D (6 bases). The CDR3 has 12 residues. Germline V gives CDR1 SGHDT, CDR2 YYEEEE. V lost 3 bases to trimming and J lost 7 bases, with 8 bases between them. CDR3 residues: CASSSRGQPQHF. Written as DNA, the CDR3 is TGTGCCAGCAGCTCCAGGGGCCAGCCCCAGCATTTT.

The chain recombines TRBV4-1 with TRBJ2-3; 11 positions agree with TRBD2. The length of the CDR3 is 17 residues. Germline CDR1 MGHRA, CDR2 YSYEKL. V dropped 7 bases and J dropped 4; count of bases not matched to a gene: 13. The CDR3 nucleotides read TGCGCCAGCACCGTGGGACTAGCGGTTGGACTATCAGATACGCAGTATTTT. Its translation is CASTVGLAVGLSDTQYF.

The chain links TRBV4-2 to TRBJ2-1; maybe TRBD2 (6 bases). The CDR3 is 18 amino acids. The germline V gene encodes CDR1 LGHNA and CDR2 YNFKEQ. V lost 4 bases and J 0 bases, leaving 19 bases between the germline ends. The CDR3 loop reads CASSPPKIGRASYNEQFF. The CDR3 nucleotides are TGTGCCAGCAGCCCTCCCAAAATCGGGAGAGCCTCCTACAATGAGCAGTTCTTC.

The rearrangement links TRBV10-3 to TRBJ2-1, with a weak D call TRBD1 (6 bases). The length of the CDR3 is 15 residues. Trimming pared 6 bases from V and 0 bases from J, leaving 12 bases between. CDR1 is ENHRY, CDR2 SYGVKD, per germline. The CDR3 DNA follows: TGTGCCATCAGGTTGGACAGCAGCTCCTACAATGAGCAGTTCTTC. Translating gives CAIRLDSSSYNEQFF.

CDR3 sequence: CASSLTGGHEQYF. CDR3 coding DNA: TGTGCCAGCAGCCTGACAGGGGGCCACGAGCAGTACTTC. This chain links TRBV5-6 with TRBJ2-7; 10 bases agree with TRBD1. Trimming removed 4 bases from V and 5 bases from J; junction bases left unmatched: 3. The CDR3 runs to 13 residues. The germline V gene has CDR1 SGHDT and CDR2 YYEEEE.

The chain combines TRBV28 with TRBJ2-7; 11 nucleotides match TRBD2. The germline CDR1 and CDR2 sequences are MDHEN and SYDVKM. The junction had 7 bases not matched to a gene; V was cut back by 4 bases and J by 2 bases. CDR3 length: 16 residues. CDR3 in DNA: TGTGCCAGCAGTTCAACTAGCGGGAGTACCGCCTACGAGCAGTACTTC. Translating it yields CASSSTSGSTAYEQYF.

In its sample, this clone was seen a few times. The genes are TRBV19 and TRBJ1-4, with D hard to call. The germline V and J ends were trimmed by 10 bases and 8 bases, with 23 bases remaining between them. Germline assignment: CDR1 LNHDA and CDR2 SQIVND (reference sequence). CDR3 length equals 15 residues. The CDR3 region has the DNA TGTGCCACCAACGCCTCCCCGTTGAATGGGGAAAAACTGTTTTTT. The encoded protein is CATNASPLNGEKLFF.

The gene calls are TRBV6-4 and TRBJ2-1, with 7 bases matching TRBD2. The ends lost 2 bases at V and 7 bases at J; junction bases unmatched: 5. The CDR3 spans 14 residues. Germline CDR1 is MRHNA and CDR2 is SNTAGT. The CDR3 DNA sequence: TGTGCCAGCAGTGACGGCGGGAGTTGGAATGAGCAGTTCTTC. Translated, it gives CASSDGGSWNEQFF.

The rearrangement uses TRBV27 and TRBJ2-5; D is uncertain. V lost 8 bases to trimming and J lost 4 bases, with 8 bases between them. Germline CDR1 and CDR2: MNHEY and SMNVEV (reference sequence). There are 11 residues in the CDR3. The CDR3 loop reads CASGYLETQYF. In nucleotides, the CDR3 is TGTGCCAGCGGTTACTTAGAGACCCAGTACTTC.

The gene calls are TRBV5-1 and TRBJ2-1, with 10 bases identical to TRBD2. This CDR3 spans 14 amino acids. Germline assignment: CDR1 SGHRS and CDR2 YFSETQ. Trimming removed 3 bases from V and 5 bases from J; junction bases left unmatched: 2. CDR3: CASSYGLADNEQFF. The CDR3 DNA sequence: TGCGCCAGCAGCTATGGACTAGCGGACAATGAGCAGTTCTTC.

The rearrangement joins TRBV6-6 to TRBJ1-3; D perhaps matches TRBD1 (5 bases). Germline V CDR1 and CDR2: MNHNY, SVGAGI (reference sequence). V was shortened by 2 bases and J by 0 bases, with 8 bases between the two germline ends. This CDR3 spans 15 amino acids. The CDR3 reads CASSYGTASGNTIYF. The DNA for the CDR3 is TGTGCCAGCAGTTACGGGACGGCCTCTGGAAACACCATATATTTT.

The J gene is TRBJ2-1, the V gene TRBV28; TRBD2 matches at 8 bases. The germline CDR1 and CDR2 sequences are MDHEN and SYDVKM. The CDR3 is 15 residues long. After removal of 7 bases from V and 4 bases from J, the junction contained 9 bases not matched to a gene. CDR3 region: CASNQLAETYNEQFF. The CDR3, as DNA: TGTGCCAGCAACCAACTAGCGGAAACTTACAATGAGCAGTTCTTC.

The sample holds one count of this clone. J is TRBJ2-7 and V is TRBV25-1, with a tentative D call TRBD1 (5 bases). Trimming took 4 bases from V and 6 from J, leaving 16 bases between them. The CDR3 runs 14 residues. Germline V gene data show CDR1 as MGHDK and CDR2 as SYGVNS. CDR3 nucleotide sequence: TGTGCCAGCAGTGTAGTGGGTAGGGGCGGCGAGCAGTACTTC. Residues: CASSVVGRGGEQYF.

The rearrangement links TRBV7-3 to TRBJ2-2; the D call may be TRBD1 or TRBD2 (5 bases each). The CDR3 totals 15 residues. V shed 0 bases and J shed 8 bases, with 13 bases lying between them. CDR1 and CDR2 from the germline V gene are SGHTA and FQGTGA. The CDR3 nucleotides are TGTGCCAGCAGCTTAACATCGGGGCGGCTGGGGGAGCTGTTTTTT. Residues: CASSLTSGRLGELFF.

V gene TRBV2 combines with J gene TRBJ2-7, with 12 positions matching TRBD1. In germline, CDR1 is SNHLY, CDR2 FYNNEI. The CDR3 sequence is 14 residues long. With V trimmed by 3 bases and J by 7 bases, 4 bases remained unmatched. DNA for the CDR3: TGTGCCAGCAGTGAGGGACAGGGGGCAAGAGAGCAGTACTTC. Encoded protein: CASSEGQGAREQYF.

Comment on this clone: The sample contains more than one DNA sequence encoding this CDR3. The chain employs TRBV29-1 and TRBJ2-1, with no clear D. Trimming shortened V by 1 base and J by 3 bases, and 4 bases separated the two germline ends. CDR1 and CDR2 from the germline V gene are SQVTM and ANQGSEA. The CDR3 is made up of 12 amino acids. The CDR3 nucleotides are TGCAGCGTTGAAGGGGGCTACAATGAGCAGTTCTTC. The encoded protein is CSVEGGYNEQFF.

The chain employs TRBV19 and TRBJ2-5; 7 bases are a match to TRBD1. Germline V gene data show CDR1 as LNHDA and CDR2 as SQIVND (reference sequence). Trimming removed 5 bases from V and 5 bases from J; junction bases left unmatched: 14. The CDR3 is 16 amino acids. Here the CDR3 DNA reads TGTGCCAGTAGTTTCTGGGAGACAGGGAATAAGGAGACCCAGTACTTC. Its translation: CASSFWETGNKETQYF.

V and J are TRBV5-4 and TRBJ2-3; 9 bases agree with TRBD2. The J segment lost 2 bases and the V segment lost 1 base, leaving 2 bases of the junction unmatched. Germline CDR1 SGHNT, CDR2 YYREEE (reference sequence). The CDR3 loop spans 15 amino acids. CDR3 residues: CASSLTSGSTDTQYF. The DNA of the CDR3 is TGTGCCAGCAGCTTGACTAGCGGGTCCACAGATACGCAGTATTTT.

With regard to this clone: Other DNA variants within this sample encode the same CDR3. This sequence joins TRBV5-6 and TRBJ2-2; D not certain. Trimming took 0 bases from V and 1 from J, leaving 4 bases between them. This CDR3 is 14 amino acids long. Per germline, CDR1 SGHDT and CDR2 YYEEEE. The CDR3 sequence is CASSLGQNTGELFF. In nucleotides, the CDR3 is TGTGCCAGCAGCTTGGGGCAGAACACCGGGGAGCTGTTTTTT.

Concerning this clone itself: Other DNA sequences in this sample translate to the same CDR3. The chain has TRBV20-1 and TRBJ2-7; D call uncertain. Germline CDR1 and CDR2: DFQATT and SNEGSKA (reference sequence). The ends were cut back, 2 bases at V and 1 base at J, with 0 bases in the middle. CDR3 length: 10 residues. DNA for the CDR3: TGCAGTGCTAGATCCTACGAGCAGTACTTC. Translated: CSARSYEQYF.

The sample holds one count of this clone. The rearrangement links TRBV13 to TRBJ2-7; D possibly corresponds to TRBD1 (6 bases). The CDR3 is 15 residues long. Germline CDR1 PRHDT, CDR2 FYEKMQ (reference sequence). Trimming removed 3 bases from V and 0 bases from J, with 12 bases in between. CDR3 in amino acids: CASSFRQAPSYEQYF. In nucleotides, the CDR3 is TGTGCCAGCAGCTTTAGACAGGCCCCCTCCTACGAGCAGTACTTC.

This sequence joins TRBV7-8 and TRBJ2-3; the D call may be TRBD1 or TRBD2 (5 bases each). The ends were cut back, 4 bases at V and 2 bases at J, with 13 bases in the middle. Germline V CDR1 and CDR2: SGHVS, FQNEAQ. CDR3 size: 15 residues. CDR3 bases: TGTGCCAGCAGCTCCAGGGATAGCGTCACAGATACGCAGTATTTT. It codes for CASSSRDSVTDTQYF.

V gene TRBV9 combines with J gene TRBJ2-3, with 10 positions matching TRBD2. Germline V lookup: CDR1 SGDLS, CDR2 YYNGEE. The CDR3 runs to 16 residues. The V gene end was trimmed by 4 bases and the J gene end by 4 bases; junction bases not matched to a gene: 9. CDR3 protein: CASSTGLAVDADTQYF. The CDR3 DNA is TGTGCCAGCAGCACCGGACTAGCGGTCGATGCAGATACGCAGTATTTT.